One and the same sample provided the 25 T cell receptor beta chains below, sequenced in a study of cytomegalovirus exposure and HLA in healthy donors (dated by TCRdb to between 2016 and 2019). Library preparation was by the immunoSEQ multiplex PCR assay. For the multiplex PCR, a mixture combining 60 forward primers for TCR Vbeta segments and 13 reverse primers for TCR Jbeta segments was used. The clones in this table, taken by TCRdb from immuneACCESS, are in-frame only. Not every clone is retained; where verified, under half of the shortfall comes from an unresolved V gene, and the cause of the rest is unknown. For this sample there are 90,000 to 150,000 clones; roughly 82% appear just once. The ten largest clones add up to approximately 9.9% of the sample. Input material: PBMCs. The receptors shown here come from a man between 40 and 49 years old in good health and CMV-seropositive.

The chain is built from TRBV5-1 and TRBJ1-6; D might be TRBD1 (5 bases). The germline CDR1 and CDR2 sequences are SGHRS and YFSETQ. The V end was cut by 0 bases, the J end by 8 bases, with 12 bases between. The CDR3 spans 15 residues. The CDR3 DNA is TGCGCCAGCAGCTTGGGTCCCCGACAGTATTCACCCCTCCACTTT. Its translation is CASSLGPRQYSPLHF.

For this clone: Other DNA variants within this sample encode the same CDR3. V gene TRBV5-1 combines with J gene TRBJ2-2; D is uncertain. The length of the CDR3 is 13 residues. The germline V and J ends were trimmed by 0 bases and 6 bases, with 6 bases remaining between them. Germline V gene lookup returns CDR1 SGHRS and CDR2 YFSETQ. This CDR3 is CASSLGQSGELFF. The CDR3 region has the DNA TGCGCCAGCAGCTTGGGACAATCCGGGGAGCTGTTTTTT.

This clone was recorded a few times. J is TRBJ1-5 and V is TRBV10-3; tentative D call: TRBD1 (5 bases). Trimming left V 2 bases short and J 1 base short, with 9 bases between. The germline gives CDR1 ENHRY, CDR2 SYGVKD. The CDR3 is 15 amino acids. The CDR3 nucleotides read TGTGCCATCAGTGAGACGGGGGGAAGCAATCAGCCCCAGCATTTT. Translating it yields CAISETGGSNQPQHF.

V is TRBV7-3 and J is TRBJ2-3; 9 bases are shared with TRBD1. Germline V gene sequence: CDR1 SGHTA, CDR2 FQGTGA. The CDR3 length is 16 residues. V gave up 4 bases and J gave up 1 base; unmatched junction bases: 6. The CDR3 sequence: CASSSNRGLGTDTQYF. The CDR3 region has the DNA TGTGCCAGCAGCTCGAACAGGGGGCTGGGCACAGATACGCAGTATTTT.

V usage is TRBV6-6 and J usage is TRBJ1-6, with 8 positions matching TRBD1. V trimming: 0 bases; J trimming: 13 bases; junction bases outside the gene matches: 5. This CDR3 comprises 14 residues. Germline V gives CDR1 MNHNY, CDR2 SVGAGI (reference sequence). This CDR3 reads CASSYSQDRVPLHF. The DNA of the CDR3 is TGTGCCAGCAGTTACTCACAGGACAGGGTTCCCCTCCACTTT.

This clone was picked up one time. This sequence joins TRBV18 and TRBJ2-3, with 9 bases matching TRBD2. V was pared by 3 bases and J by 2 bases, with 0 bases of the junction left unmatched. This CDR3 comprises 14 residues. Germline V lookup: CDR1 KGHSH, CDR2 LQKENI. The CDR3 DNA is TGTGCCAGCTCACCGGGACTAGCCACAGATACGCAGTATTTT. This sequence encodes CASSPGLATDTQYF.

The rearrangement links TRBV7-9 to TRBJ1-2; D perhaps matches TRBD1 (5 bases). The CDR3 has 13 residues. Germline V gene data show CDR1 as SEHNR and CDR2 as FQNEAQ (reference sequence). The V and J ends lost 6 bases and 4 bases respectively, with 12 bases between them. The CDR3 region has the DNA TGTGCCAGCAGTCCGGACACCGTCTATGGCTACACCTTC. Its translation is CASSPDTVYGYTF. Variable domain in full (rest from reference TRBV7-9 and TRBJ1-2): DTGVSQNPRHKITKRGQNVTFRCDPISEHNRLYWYRQTLGQGPEFLTYFQNEAQLEKSRLLSDRFSAERPKGSFSTLEIQRTEQGDSAMYLCASSPDTVYGYTFGSGTRLTVV.

This clone is a singleton in its sample. The junction and the germline gene differ at one end; a read error may be behind it. The V gene is TRBV28, the J gene TRBJ2-4; TRBD1 might be the D (5 bases). Germline CDR1 MDHEN, CDR2 SYDVKM. This CDR3 is built from 13 residues. CDR3 bases: TGTGCCAGCAGGACAGATACCCTCAACAGTCAGTACTTC. Encoded protein: CASRTDTLNSQYF.

The rearrangement links TRBV29-1 to TRBJ1-1, with 7 bases fitting TRBD1. This CDR3 is built from 14 residues. CDR1 is SQVTM, CDR2 ANQGSEA, per germline. The trim removed 8 bases at V and 3 bases at J, leaving 12 bases unmatched. The DNA for the CDR3 is TGCAGCATCCGAAGAGGGGGCAGGGACACTGAAGCTTTCTTT. Its protein is CSIRRGGRDTEAFF.

V usage is TRBV7-2 and J usage is TRBJ2-7; D not certain. Trimming removed 7 bases at V and 6 bases at J, with 16 bases between. The germline V gene has CDR1 SGHTA and CDR2 FQGNSA. CDR3 length: 13 amino acids. The CDR3 is CASTPVMFGEQYF. CDR3 DNA sequence: TGTGCCAGCACCCCAGTGATGTTTGGCGAGCAGTACTTC.

This sequence joins TRBV9 and TRBJ2-3; 9 bases fit TRBD2. After removal of 4 bases from V and 1 base from J, the junction contained 7 bases not matched to a gene. CDR3 length equals 16 residues. The germline V gene has CDR1 SGDLS and CDR2 YYNGEE. CDR3 nucleotide sequence: TGTGCCAGCAGCTACCAAGCGGGGGGCCGCACAGATACGCAGTATTTT. It yields the protein CASSYQAGGRTDTQYF.

The rearrangement joins TRBV25-1 to TRBJ2-3; D may be TRBD1 (6 bases). V lost 3 bases to trimming and J lost 4 bases, with 14 bases between them. From germline, CDR1 is MGHDK and CDR2 SYGVNS. This CDR3 spans 15 amino acids. CDR3 residues: CASSDTGPLSDTQYF. CDR3 DNA: TGTGCCAGCAGTGACACAGGGCCCCTTTCAGATACGCAGTATTTT.

The V call is TRBV27, the J call TRBJ2-3; maybe TRBD1 (6 bases). CDR3 length: 16 amino acids. V was pared by 6 bases and J by 1 base, with 17 bases between. Germline V gene lookup returns CDR1 MNHEY and CDR2 SMNVEV (reference sequence). The CDR3 here is CASRRSDRKRTDTQYF. The CDR3 nucleotides are TGTGCCAGCAGAAGATCTGACAGGAAACGCACAGATACGCAGTATTTT.

The genes are TRBV7-9 and TRBJ2-5; D is perhaps TRBD1 (6 bases). The germline gives CDR1 SEHNR, CDR2 FQNEAQ (reference sequence). The CDR3 runs to 15 residues. Trimming pared 3 bases from V and 4 bases from J, leaving 15 bases between. CDR3 bases: TGTGCCAGCAGCTTTGTGGGGGCTGCGGGAGAGACCCAGTACTTC. Translating gives CASSFVGAAGETQYF.

The chain uses TRBV5-1 and TRBJ2-7; a weak D match, TRBD1 (6 bases). V dropped 2 bases and J dropped 2 bases, with 8 bases sitting between them. Germline V lookup: CDR1 SGHRS, CDR2 YFSETQ. The CDR3 totals 13 residues. CDR3 residues: CASSFAGAYEQYF. CDR3 coding DNA: TGCGCCAGCAGCTTCGCAGGGGCCTACGAGCAGTACTTC.

V and J are TRBV19 and TRBJ2-7; D gene uncertain. The germline CDR1 and CDR2 sequences are LNHDA and SQIVND (reference sequence). The V and J ends lost 3 bases and 0 bases respectively, with 9 bases between them. CDR3 size: 14 residues. CDR3 sequence reads: CASSMGSSSYEQYF. The CDR3 DNA follows: TGTGCCAGTAGTATGGGCAGCAGCTCCTACGAGCAGTACTTC.

The genes are TRBV5-6 and TRBJ1-5, with unresolved D. The CDR3 runs to 13 residues. V was cut by 4 bases and J by 7 bases, with 12 bases left in between. Looked up from germline, CDR1 is SGHDT and CDR2 is YYEEEE. CDR3 nucleotides: TGTGCCAGCAGCCGAACAACAGCACAGCCCCAGCATTTT. Translating it yields CASSRTTAQPQHF.

The rearrangement links TRBV4-2 to TRBJ1-6, with TRBD1 matching over 7 bases. Germline trimming cut 6 bases from V and 6 bases from J; bases unmatched to any gene: 11. Germline CDR1 is LGHNA and CDR2 is YNFKEQ. The CDR3 totals 16 residues. CDR3 DNA sequence: TGTGCCAGCAGAGCCCCGGAGGACAGGCTTAATTCACCCCTCCACTTT. Its translation: CASRAPEDRLNSPLHF.

This clone was seen just once. This rearrangement joins TRBV27 to TRBJ2-4, with 8 bases matching TRBD2. The CDR3 has 13 amino acids. Germline CDR1 and CDR2: MNHEY and SMNVEV (reference sequence). V shed 2 bases and J 9 bases; nucleotides not matched to a gene: 3. Here the CDR3 DNA reads TGTGCCAGCAGTTTAAGCGGGGGAAGCATTCAGTACTTC. Translated: CASSLSGGSIQYF.

CDR3: CASRYSGGSNSPLHF. For the CDR3, the DNA is TGTGCCAGCAGATACTCAGGGGGCTCGAATTCACCCCTCCACTTT. The J gene is TRBJ1-6, the V gene TRBV28; 8 nucleotides match TRBD1. V trimming: 6 bases; J trimming: 7 bases; junction bases outside the gene matches: 8. Germline V gene sequence: CDR1 MDHEN, CDR2 SYDVKM. CDR3 length: 15 amino acids.

The rearrangement links TRBV28 to TRBJ1-4; 9 nucleotides agree with TRBD1. CDR1 MDHEN and CDR2 SYDVKM come from the germline V gene. Trimming cost V 6 bases and J 7 bases; bases outside gene matches: 6. This CDR3 has 14 amino acids. CDR3: CASRLQGASEKLFF. The CDR3 bases are TGTGCCAGCAGGCTACAGGGGGCGTCTGAAAAACTGTTTTTT. Complete variable domain (other parts from reference TRBV28 and TRBJ1-4): DVKVTQSSRYLVKRTGEKVFLECVQDMDHENMFWYRQDPGLGLRLIYFSYDVKMKEKGDIPEGYSVSREKKERFSLILESASTNQTSMYLCASRLQGASEKLFFGSGTQLSVL.

J is TRBJ2-2 and V is TRBV7-9; tentative D call: TRBD1 (5 bases). This CDR3 spans 16 amino acids. The germline gives CDR1 SEHNR, CDR2 FQNEAQ (reference sequence). Between the trimmed V and J ends, which lost 6 bases and 0 bases, there was a span of 14 bases. The CDR3: CASSPDRDANTGELFF. The DNA of the CDR3 is TGTGCCAGCAGTCCTGACAGAGACGCGAACACCGGGGAGCTGTTTTTT.

This clone came up a few times. The gene calls are TRBV27 and TRBJ2-5; 9 bases align to TRBD1. J was trimmed by 5 bases and V by 6 bases; bases with no gene match: 10. This CDR3 contains 15 residues. Germline assignment: CDR1 MNHEY and CDR2 SMNVEV (reference sequence). In DNA form, the CDR3 reads TGTGCCAGCAGGCCTGGGACAGGGATATGGGAGACCCAGTACTTC. Its protein product is CASRPGTGIWETQYF.

V is TRBV19 and J is TRBJ1-4; D call uncertain. CDR3 length: 13 amino acids. Germline V CDR1 and CDR2: LNHDA, SQIVND (reference sequence). V lost 4 bases and J 7 bases, leaving 10 bases between the germline ends. In DNA form, the CDR3 reads TGTGCCAGTAGTACCACTAGAAGTGAAAAACTGTTTTTT. As protein: CASSTTRSEKLFF.

The J gene is TRBJ2-7, the V gene TRBV28, with D tentatively TRBD2 (6 bases). Germline V CDR1 and CDR2: MDHEN, SYDVKM. Trimming took 8 bases from V and 2 from J, leaving 13 bases between them. The CDR3 extends over 13 amino acids. CDR3 region: CASSLEGAYEQYF. The CDR3 coding sequence is TGTGCCAGCTCCTTGGAGGGCGCCTACGAGCAGTACTTC. The whole variable domain, remainder taken from reference TRBV28 and TRBJ2-7, is DVKVTQSSRYLVKRTGEKVFLECVQDMDHENMFWYRQDPGLGLRLIYFSYDVKMKEKGDIPEGYSVSREKKERFSLILESASTNQTSMYLCASSLEGAYEQYFGPGTRLTVT.